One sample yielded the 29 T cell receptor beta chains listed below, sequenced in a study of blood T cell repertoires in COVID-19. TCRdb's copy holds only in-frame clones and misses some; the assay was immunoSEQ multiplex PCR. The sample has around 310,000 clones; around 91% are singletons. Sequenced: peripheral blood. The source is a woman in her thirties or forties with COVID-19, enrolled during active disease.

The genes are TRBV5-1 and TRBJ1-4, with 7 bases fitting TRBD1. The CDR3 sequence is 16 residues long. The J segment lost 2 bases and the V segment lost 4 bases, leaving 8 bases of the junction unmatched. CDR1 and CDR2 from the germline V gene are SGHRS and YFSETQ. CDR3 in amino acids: CASSPPTGRTNEKLFF. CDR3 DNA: TGCGCCAGCAGCCCGCCGACAGGGCGTACTAATGAAAAACTGTTTTTT.

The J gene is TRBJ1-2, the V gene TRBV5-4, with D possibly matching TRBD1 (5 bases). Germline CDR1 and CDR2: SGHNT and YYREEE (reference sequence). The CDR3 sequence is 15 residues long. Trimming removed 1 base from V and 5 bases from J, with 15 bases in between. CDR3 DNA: TGTGCCAGCAGCTTGAAACAGGCTTTTCAGTATGGCTACACCTTC. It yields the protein CASSLKQAFQYGYTF. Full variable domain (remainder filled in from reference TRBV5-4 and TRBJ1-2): ETGVTQSPTHLIKTRGQQVTLRCSSQSGHNTVSWYQQALGQGPQFIFQYYREEENGRGNFPPRFSGLQFPNYSSELNVNALELDDSALYLCASSLKQAFQYGYTFGSGTRLTVV.

CDR3 in DNA: TGTGCCAGCAGCTTAGTCGGCAGGGTATATGCGAACACTGAAGCTTTCTTT. This codes for CASSLVGRVYANTEAFF. The chain uses TRBV7-2 and TRBJ1-1; D is perhaps TRBD1 (5 bases). The CDR3 is 17 residues long. Germline V gene sequence: CDR1 SGHTA, CDR2 FQGNSA. Trimming shortened V by 1 base and J by 1 base, and 16 bases separated the two germline ends.

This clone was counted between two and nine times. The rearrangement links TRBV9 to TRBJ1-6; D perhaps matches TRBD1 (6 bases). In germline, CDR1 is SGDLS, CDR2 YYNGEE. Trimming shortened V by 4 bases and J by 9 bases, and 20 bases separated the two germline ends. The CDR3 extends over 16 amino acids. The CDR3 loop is CASSPAGGGLVSPLHF. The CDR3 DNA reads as TGTGCCAGCAGCCCCGCGGGAGGGGGTTTAGTTTCACCCCTCCACTTT.

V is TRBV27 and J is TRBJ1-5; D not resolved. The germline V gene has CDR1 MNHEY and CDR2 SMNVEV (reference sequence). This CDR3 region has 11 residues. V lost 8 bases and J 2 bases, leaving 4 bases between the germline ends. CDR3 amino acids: CASGRNQPQHF. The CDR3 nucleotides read TGTGCCAGCGGCCGCAATCAGCCCCAGCATTTT.

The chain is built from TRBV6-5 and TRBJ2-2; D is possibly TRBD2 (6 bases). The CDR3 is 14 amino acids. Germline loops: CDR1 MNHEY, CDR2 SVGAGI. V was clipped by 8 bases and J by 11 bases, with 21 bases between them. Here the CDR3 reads CASHEFLATVELFF. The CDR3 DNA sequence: TGTGCCAGCCATGAATTCCTAGCGACGGTTGAGCTGTTTTTT.

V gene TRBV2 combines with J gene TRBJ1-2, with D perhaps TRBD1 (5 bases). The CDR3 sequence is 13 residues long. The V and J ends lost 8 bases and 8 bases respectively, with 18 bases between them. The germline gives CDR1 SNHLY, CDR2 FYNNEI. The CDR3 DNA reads TGTGCCAGCCCCCCGAGCGGGACTTGGGGCTACACCTTC. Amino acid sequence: CASPPSGTWGYTF.

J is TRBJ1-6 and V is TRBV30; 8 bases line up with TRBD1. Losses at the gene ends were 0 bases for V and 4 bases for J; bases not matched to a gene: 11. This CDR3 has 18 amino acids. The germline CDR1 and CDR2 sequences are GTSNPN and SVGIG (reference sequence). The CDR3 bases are TGTGCCTGGAGTGTCTGGACAGGGAAAACTTCTTATAATTCACCCCTCCACTTT. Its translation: CAWSVWTGKTSYNSPLHF.

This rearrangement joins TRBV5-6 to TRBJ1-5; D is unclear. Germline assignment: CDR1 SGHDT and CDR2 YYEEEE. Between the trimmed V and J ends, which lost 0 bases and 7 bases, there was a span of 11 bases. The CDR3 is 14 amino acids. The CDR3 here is CASSLGYLGQPQHF. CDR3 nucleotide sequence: TGTGCCAGCAGCTTGGGTTATCTCGGGCAGCCCCAGCATTTT.

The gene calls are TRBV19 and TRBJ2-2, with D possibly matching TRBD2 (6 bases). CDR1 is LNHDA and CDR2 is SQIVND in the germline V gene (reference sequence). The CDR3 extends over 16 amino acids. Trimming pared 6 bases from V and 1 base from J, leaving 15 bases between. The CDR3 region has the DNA TGTGCCAGTAGGTATAGAGCGGGCCTGAACACCGGGGAGCTGTTTTTT. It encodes CASRYRAGLNTGELFF.

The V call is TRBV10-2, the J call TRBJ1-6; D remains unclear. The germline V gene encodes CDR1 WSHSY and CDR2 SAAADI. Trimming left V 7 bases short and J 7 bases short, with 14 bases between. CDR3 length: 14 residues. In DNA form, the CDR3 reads TGCGCCAGCAAAGTCCAACTAACCAATTCACCCCTCCACTTT. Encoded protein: CASKVQLTNSPLHF.

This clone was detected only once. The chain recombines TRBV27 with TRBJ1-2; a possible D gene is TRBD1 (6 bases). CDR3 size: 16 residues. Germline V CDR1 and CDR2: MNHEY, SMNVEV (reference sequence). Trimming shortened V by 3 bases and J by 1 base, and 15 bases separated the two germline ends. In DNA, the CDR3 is TGTGCCAGCAGTTTCATCTTGGGGGCGGATAACTATGGCTACACCTTC. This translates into CASSFILGADNYGYTF.

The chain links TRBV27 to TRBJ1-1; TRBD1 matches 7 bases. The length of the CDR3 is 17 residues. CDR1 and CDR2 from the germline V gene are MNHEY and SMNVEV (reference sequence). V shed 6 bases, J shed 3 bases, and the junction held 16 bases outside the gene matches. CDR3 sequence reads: CASSPRGTATTYTEAFF. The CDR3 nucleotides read TGTGCCAGCAGCCCTAGGGGGACAGCCACCACCTACACTGAAGCTTTCTTT.

In DNA form, the CDR3 reads TGCGCCAGCAGCCCTCGACAGGGCCCCAGCTCCTACGAGCAGTACTTC. This gives the protein CASSPRQGPSSYEQYF. This chain uses TRBV5-1 with TRBJ2-7, with 7 nucleotides matching TRBD1. The V and J ends lost 4 bases and 0 bases, in that order; junction bases with no gene match: 10. Germline-derived CDR1 and CDR2 are SGHRS and YFSETQ. This CDR3 has 16 amino acids.

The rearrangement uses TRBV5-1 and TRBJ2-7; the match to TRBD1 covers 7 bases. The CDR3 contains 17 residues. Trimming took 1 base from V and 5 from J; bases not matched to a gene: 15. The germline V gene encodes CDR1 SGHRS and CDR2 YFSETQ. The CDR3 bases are TGCGCCAGCAGCTTGAATCCCGACAGGGCCTTCCGTCACGAGCAGTACTTC. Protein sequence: CASSLNPDRAFRHEQYF.

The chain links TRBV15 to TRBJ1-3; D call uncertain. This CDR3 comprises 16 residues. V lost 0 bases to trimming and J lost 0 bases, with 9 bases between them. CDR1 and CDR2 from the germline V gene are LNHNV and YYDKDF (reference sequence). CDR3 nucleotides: TGTGCCACCAGCAGAGATCTAGACGCCTCTGGAAACACCATATATTTT. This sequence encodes CATSRDLDASGNTIYF. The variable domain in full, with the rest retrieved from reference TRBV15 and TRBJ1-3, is DAMVIQNPRYQVTQFGKPVTLSCSQTLNHNVMYWYQQKSSQAPKLLFHYYDKDFNNEADTPDNFQSRRPNTSFCFLDIRSPGLGDTAMYLCATSRDLDASGNTIYFGEGSWLTVV.

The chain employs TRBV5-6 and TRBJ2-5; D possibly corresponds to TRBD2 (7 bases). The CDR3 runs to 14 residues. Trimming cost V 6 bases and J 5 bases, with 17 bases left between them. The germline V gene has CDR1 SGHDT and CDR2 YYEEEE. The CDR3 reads CASTLGGAGETQYF. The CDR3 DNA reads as TGTGCCAGCACCCTGGGGGGGGCCGGGGAGACCCAGTACTTC.

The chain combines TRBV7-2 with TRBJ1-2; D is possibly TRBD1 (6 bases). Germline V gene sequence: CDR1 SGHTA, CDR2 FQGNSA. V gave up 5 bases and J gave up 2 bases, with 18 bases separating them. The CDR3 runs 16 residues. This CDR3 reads CASSLRVTGFNYGYTF. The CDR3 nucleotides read TGTGCCAGCAGCCTGCGGGTTACAGGGTTCAACTATGGCTACACCTTC.

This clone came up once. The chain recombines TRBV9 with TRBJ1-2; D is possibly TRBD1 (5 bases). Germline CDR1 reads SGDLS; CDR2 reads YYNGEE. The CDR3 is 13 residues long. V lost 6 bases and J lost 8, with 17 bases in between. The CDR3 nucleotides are TGTGCCAGCATGGGGGGGTATAACAGCGGCTACACCTTC. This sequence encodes CASMGGYNSGYTF.

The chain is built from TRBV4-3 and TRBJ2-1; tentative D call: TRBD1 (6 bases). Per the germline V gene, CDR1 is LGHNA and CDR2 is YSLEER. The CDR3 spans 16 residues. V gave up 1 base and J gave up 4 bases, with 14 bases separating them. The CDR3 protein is CASSQVEGVGYNEQFF. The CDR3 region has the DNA TGCGCCAGCAGCCAAGTCGAGGGGGTGGGGTACAATGAGCAGTTCTTC.

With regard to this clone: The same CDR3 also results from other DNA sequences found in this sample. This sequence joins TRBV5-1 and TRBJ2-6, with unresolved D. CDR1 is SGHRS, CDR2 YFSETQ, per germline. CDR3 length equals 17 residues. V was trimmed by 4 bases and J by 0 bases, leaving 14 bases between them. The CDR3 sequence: CASSPTGSSSGANVLTF. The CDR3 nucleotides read TGCGCCAGCAGCCCTACCGGGTCAAGCTCTGGGGCCAACGTCCTGACTTTC.

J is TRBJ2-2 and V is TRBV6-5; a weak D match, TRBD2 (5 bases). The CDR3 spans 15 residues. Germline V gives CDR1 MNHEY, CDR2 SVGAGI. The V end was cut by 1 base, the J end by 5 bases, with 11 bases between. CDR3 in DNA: TGTGCCAGCAGTTACTTTTCGGGGAGTACCGGGGAGCTGTTTTTT. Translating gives CASSYFSGSTGELFF.

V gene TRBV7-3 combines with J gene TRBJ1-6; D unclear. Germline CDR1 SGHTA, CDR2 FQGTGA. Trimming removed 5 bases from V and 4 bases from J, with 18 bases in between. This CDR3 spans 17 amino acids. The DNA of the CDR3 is TGTGCCAGCAGCAGGGAGGCAATGAGCCAATATAATTCACCCCTCCACTTT. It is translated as CASSREAMSQYNSPLHF.

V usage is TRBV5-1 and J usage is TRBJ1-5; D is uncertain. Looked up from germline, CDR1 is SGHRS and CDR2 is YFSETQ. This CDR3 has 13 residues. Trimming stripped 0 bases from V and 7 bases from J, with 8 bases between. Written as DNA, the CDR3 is TGCGCCAGCAGCTTGGGAGGTGAACAGCCCCAGCATTTT. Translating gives CASSLGGEQPQHF.

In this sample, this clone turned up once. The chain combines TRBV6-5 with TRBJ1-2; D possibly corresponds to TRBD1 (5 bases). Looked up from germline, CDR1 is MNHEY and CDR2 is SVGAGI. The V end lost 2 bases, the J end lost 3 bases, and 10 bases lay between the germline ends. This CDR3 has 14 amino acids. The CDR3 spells CASSYNAGDYGYTF. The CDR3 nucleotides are TGTGCCAGCAGTTACAACGCGGGGGACTATGGCTACACCTTC.

CDR3 in DNA: TGTGCCAGCAGTGACGTCCCCGGCACAGATACGCAGTATTTT. Amino acids: CASSDVPGTDTQYF. The V gene is TRBV6-1, the J gene TRBJ2-3, with unresolved D. Germline V gene data show CDR1 as MNHNS and CDR2 as SASEGT. Trimming removed 3 bases at V and 1 base at J, with 8 bases between. This CDR3 is built from 14 residues.

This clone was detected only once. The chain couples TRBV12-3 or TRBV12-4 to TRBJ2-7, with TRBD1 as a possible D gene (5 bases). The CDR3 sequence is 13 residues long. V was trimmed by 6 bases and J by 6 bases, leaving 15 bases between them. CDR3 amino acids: CASSHNLQGEQYF. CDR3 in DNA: TGTGCCAGCAGCCATAACCTGCAGGGCGAGCAGTACTTC.

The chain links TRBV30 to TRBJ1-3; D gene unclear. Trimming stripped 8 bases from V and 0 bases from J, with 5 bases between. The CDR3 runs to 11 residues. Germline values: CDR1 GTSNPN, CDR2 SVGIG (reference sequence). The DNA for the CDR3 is TGTGCCGAGTTCTCTGGAAACACCATATATTTT. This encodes CAEFSGNTIYF.

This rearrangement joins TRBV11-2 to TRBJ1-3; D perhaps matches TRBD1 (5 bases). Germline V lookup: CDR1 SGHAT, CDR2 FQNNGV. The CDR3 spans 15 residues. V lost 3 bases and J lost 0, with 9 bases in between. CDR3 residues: CASSFDSFSGNTIYF. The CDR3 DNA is TGTGCCAGCAGCTTCGACAGCTTCTCTGGAAACACCATATATTTT.